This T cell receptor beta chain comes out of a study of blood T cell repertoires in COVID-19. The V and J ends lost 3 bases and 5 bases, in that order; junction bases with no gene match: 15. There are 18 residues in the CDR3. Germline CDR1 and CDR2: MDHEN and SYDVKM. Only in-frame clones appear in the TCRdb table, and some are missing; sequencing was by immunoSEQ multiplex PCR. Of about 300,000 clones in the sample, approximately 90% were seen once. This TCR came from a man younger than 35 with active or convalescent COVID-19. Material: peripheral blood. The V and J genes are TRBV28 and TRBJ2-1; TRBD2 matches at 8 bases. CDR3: CASSLFSPAAGVDNEQFF. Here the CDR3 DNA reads TGTGCCAGCAGTTTGTTCTCGCCTGCAGCGGGAGTGGACAATGAGCAGTTCTTC.